The rows below give T cell receptor beta chains drawn from one sample of a study of monozygotic twins with inflammatory bowel disease. TCRdb re-called the 5' RACE reads, yielding one record per CDR3 amino acid sequence without DNA. The sample holds 140,000 to 150,000 distinct CDR3 sequences. What was sequenced was blood. These receptors were obtained from a human donor with ulcerative colitis or Crohn's disease, or a healthy co-twin of an affected twin (not recorded which). Each CDR3 is given with its conserved first and last residue.

j_call v_call cdr3_aa
TRBJ1-1 TRBV5-1 CASSLGTGNTEAFF
TRBJ1-2 TRBV20-1 CSARSGDGYGYTF
TRBJ2-5 TRBV15 CATGQGPQETQYF
TRBJ1-5 TRBV27 CAGVCAGNQPQHF
TRBJ2-4 TRBV23-1 CVRLRPDRAKNIQYF
TRBJ2-7 TRBV15 CATSREVRGIPYF
TRBJ2-1 TRBV12-3/TRBV12-4 CASSLVGGNYNEQFF
TRBJ2-2 TRBV6-5 CASSYLHSTGELFF
TRBJ1-5 TRBV28 CASSLWPQNSNQPQHF
TRBJ2-7 TRBV27 CASSLRGPYEQYF
TRBJ1-1 TRBV7-8 CASSSPGRGKRNTEAFF
TRBJ2-4 TRBV7-2 CASSPQTGLANMQYF
TRBJ1-5 TRBV6-5 CASHGEGNQPQHF
TRBJ2-7 TRBV5-1 CASSLATGTSGRYEQYF
TRBJ1-1 TRBV27 CASSSDRDSTFGNTEAFF
TRBJ2-2 TRBV20-1 CSARSGQLPQNTGELFF
TRBJ2-2 TRBV12-3/TRBV12-4 CASIPGTGVTGELFF
TRBJ1-6 TRBV15 CATSRDLSPLHF
TRBJ1-1 TRBV3-1 CASSGTAEASF